These 14 T cell receptor beta chains were all obtained from the same sample, sequenced in a study of shared clonotypes between healthy human individuals (dated by TCRdb to 2018 to 2020). The method behind the library was the immunoSEQ multiplex PCR assay. TCRdb stores this immuneACCESS table with in-frame sequences only. Part of the clones is absent; in the studies checked, under half of the shortfall reflects unresolved V genes, and no reason is known for the rest. This sample has around 500,000 clones in its table, and 70% to 85% of those were observed once. The ten most abundant clones make up approximately 12% of the sample. Sequencing was performed on PBMCs. The origin of the receptors is a woman aged 40 to 55 in good health. Some clones in this sample may be carry-over from other donors' samples.

This CDR3 is CASSPSAGTGHYEQYF. DNA for the CDR3: TGTGCCAGCAGCCCCTCGGCCGGGACAGGGCACTACGAGCAGTACTTC. The chain has TRBV27 and TRBJ2-5, with 9 bases matching TRBD1. The DNA end is a closer match to TRBJ2-7, so the J assignment may be wrong. This CDR3 comprises 16 residues. Germline V gene lookup returns CDR1 MNHEY and CDR2 SMNVEV (reference sequence).

The CDR3: CASSVGVAGASTDTQYF. The CDR3 DNA reads as TGTGCCAGCAGCGTAGGCGTAGCGGGAGCTAGCACAGATACGCAGTATTTT. The chain has TRBV9 and TRBJ2-3; 9 bases map to TRBD2. With 0 bases clipped from V and 0 bases from J, the junction kept 5 bases outside the gene matches. In germline, CDR1 is SGDLS, CDR2 YYNGEE. The CDR3 contains 17 residues.

The V gene is TRBV29-1, the J gene TRBJ1-2; D is possibly TRBD1 (5 bases). The V gene's germline CDR1 is SQVTM and CDR2 ANQGSEA. V dropped 2 bases and J dropped 4 bases, with 11 bases sitting between them. This CDR3 is 13 amino acids long. The CDR3 DNA follows: TGCAGCGTTGAAAGGGTCGGGGGCTATGGCTACACCTTC. Its protein is CSVERVGGYGYTF. The variable domain in full, completed from reference TRBV29-1 and TRBJ1-2, reads SAVISQKPSRDICQRGTSLTIQCQVDSQVTMMFWYRQQPGQSLTLIATANQGSEATYESGFVIDKFPISRPNLTFSTLTVSNMSPEDSSIYLCSVERVGGYGYTFGSGTRLTVV.

The chain joins TRBV11-2 to TRBJ2-7; the D gene is possibly TRBD1 (5 bases). CDR1 is SGHAT, CDR2 FQNNGV, per germline. With 1 base removed from V and 4 bases from J, the gap between germline ends came to 11 bases. This CDR3 has 14 amino acids. Here the CDR3 DNA reads TGTGCCAGCAGCTTAGCAGGGCCCCGTTACGAGCAGTACTTC. Translating it yields CASSLAGPRYEQYF.

This chain connects TRBV29-1 to TRBJ2-7; 7 bases fit TRBD2. The V gene's germline CDR1 is SQVTM and CDR2 ANQGSEA. The trim removed 4 bases at V and 2 bases at J, leaving 11 bases unmatched. The CDR3 extends over 15 amino acids. This CDR3 is CSVGRASGTTYEQYF. The CDR3 DNA follows: TGCAGCGTTGGGAGGGCTAGCGGAACAACCTACGAGCAGTACTTC.

The rearrangement links TRBV7-6 to TRBJ1-5; tentative D call: TRBD1 (5 bases). Per the germline V gene, CDR1 is SGHVS and CDR2 is FNYEAQ. This CDR3 is 13 amino acids long. V lost 5 bases, J lost 5 bases, and 10 bases lay in between. CDR3 bases: TGTGCCAGCAGCCCCGGAGGGGATCAGCCCCAGCATTTT. This codes for CASSPGGDQPQHF.

The V gene is TRBV15, the J gene TRBJ1-1; D might be TRBD1 (6 bases). The V end lost 2 bases, the J end lost 0 bases, and 13 bases lay between the germline ends. The CDR3 contains 16 residues. Germline assignment: CDR1 LNHNV and CDR2 YYDKDF (reference sequence). CDR3 bases: TGTGCCACCAGCAGATGGGGTGGGGGCCTGAACACTGAAGCTTTCTTT. As protein: CATSRWGGGLNTEAFF.

This CDR3 is CASSRGSGNEQFF. Here the CDR3 DNA reads TGTGCCAGCTCACGAGGGTCTGGGAATGAGCAGTTCTTC. The V call is TRBV18, the J call TRBJ2-1, with a weak D call TRBD2 (5 bases). The V end was cut by 4 bases, the J end by 7 bases, with 11 bases between. This CDR3 has 13 amino acids. Germline lookup yields CDR1 KGHSH and CDR2 LQKENI. The variable domain in full, completed from reference TRBV18 and TRBJ2-1, reads NAGVMQNPRHLVRRRGQEARLRCSPMKGHSHVYWYRQLPEEGLKFMVYLQKENIIDESGMPKERFSAEFPKEGPSILRIQQVVRGDSAAYFCASSRGSGNEQFFGPGTRLTVL.

The CDR3 protein is CASSLASGVIYEQYF. The CDR3 DNA reads TGCGCCAGCAGCTTGGCGTCAGGGGTGATCTACGAGCAGTACTTC. The chain recombines TRBV5-1 with TRBJ2-7; weak D call: TRBD1 (6 bases). The germline V and J ends were trimmed by 0 bases and 3 bases, with 13 bases remaining between them. Germline assignment: CDR1 SGHRS and CDR2 YFSETQ. The CDR3 contains 15 residues.

This clone appeared many times. CDR3 sequence: CASSKPGITDTQYF. The DNA for the CDR3 is TGTGCCAGCAGCAAGCCAGGGATTACAGATACGCAGTATTTT. V and J are TRBV9 and TRBJ2-3; D might be TRBD1 (5 bases). V dropped 4 bases and J dropped 3 bases, with 12 bases sitting between them. This CDR3 has 14 amino acids. Germline V gene sequence: CDR1 SGDLS, CDR2 YYNGEE. Complete variable domain (other parts from reference TRBV9 and TRBJ2-3): DSGVTQTPKHLITATGQRVTLRCSPRSGDLSVYWYQQSLDQGLQFLIQYYNGEERAKGNILERFSAQQFPDLHSELNLSSLELGDSALYFCASSKPGITDTQYFGPGTRLTVL.

The rearrangement uses TRBV19 and TRBJ1-1; no definite D call. This CDR3 contains 15 residues. V dropped 4 bases and J dropped 0 bases, with 12 bases sitting between them. Germline CDR1 and CDR2: LNHDA and SQIVND (reference sequence). The DNA of the CDR3 is TGTGCCAGTAGTACTTTTGGCAGTATGAACACTGAAGCTTTCTTT. Its protein product is CASSTFGSMNTEAFF.

V and J are TRBV5-1 and TRBJ1-1; perhaps TRBD1 as D (6 bases). Germline CDR1 reads SGHRS; CDR2 reads YFSETQ. The length of the CDR3 is 14 residues. The V end was cut by 2 bases, the J end by 4 bases, with 12 bases between. CDR3 sequence (DNA): TGCGCCAGCAGCTTCACAGGGAGCAGCACTGAAGCTTTCTTT. Amino acid sequence: CASSFTGSSTEAFF.

CDR3 coding DNA: TGTGCCAGCTCACCAGCGCCAGGGGGTGAGCAGTACTTC. This sequence encodes CASSPAPGGEQYF. The chain links TRBV18 to TRBJ2-7; 7 bases agree with TRBD1. CDR3 length equals 13 residues. V lost 2 bases to trimming and J lost 7 bases; unmatched junction nucleotides: 5. CDR1 and CDR2 from the germline V gene are KGHSH and LQKENI.

Of note for this clone: The sample carries other DNA sequences with the same CDR3. The rearrangement uses TRBV11-2 and TRBJ2-7, with 9 bases matching TRBD1. This CDR3 has 16 amino acids. The V segment lost 1 base and the J segment 7 bases; nucleotides outside the gene matches: 11. Germline values: CDR1 SGHAT, CDR2 FQNNGV. CDR3: CASSLVGEGQGKEQYF. In nucleotides, the CDR3 is TGTGCCAGCAGCTTAGTAGGAGAGGGACAGGGAAAGGAGCAGTACTTC.